A selection of T cell receptor beta chains follows, all from one sample in a study of T cell responses to AZD1222 COVID-19 vaccine. TCRdb's table, derived via immunoSEQ multiplex PCR, lists solely in-frame clones and lacks some. The table includes around 150,000 clones, roughly 89% detected once. The sequencing used peripheral blood, collected on day 0 of AZD1222 vaccination. These receptors all come from an adult in good health. The CDR3 runs from the conserved cysteine through the conserved F or W. The D gene is left open where the match is weak. Size is stated for part of the rows, as once, few or many counts, or as a class when the clone is expanded.

V	J	size	D	DNA	CDR3
TRBV5-1	TRBJ2-7	-	-	TGCGCCAGCAGCTTGGTGGCAGGCGATCCCTACGAGCAGTACTTC	CASSLVAGDPYEQYF
TRBV4-3	TRBJ2-1	-	TRBD2	TGCGCCAGCAGCCAAGATTCGGGGGGAGCCTACAATGAGCAGTTCTTC	CASSQDSGGAYNEQFF
TRBV6-2/TRBV6-3	TRBJ1-5	-	-	TGTGCCAGCAGCCCTGAAGGAGGACACCCAAAGTACAATCAGCCCCAGCATTTT	CASSPEGGHPKYNQPQHF
TRBV6-5	TRBJ1-4	-	-	TGTGCCAGCAGTTACTCTAGGGGGGGGCGGGAAAAACTGTTTTTT	CASSYSRGGREKLFF
TRBV11-2	TRBJ2-7	-	-	TGTGCCAGCAGCTTAGGCAGGGGCCTCTCCTACGAGCAGTACTTC	CASSLGRGLSYEQYF
TRBV7-2	TRBJ1-1	-	-	TGTGCCAGCAGCTTAAGGCGGGTGTCTCAGGGGAACACTGAAGCTTTCTTT	CASSLRRVSQGNTEAFF
TRBV7-2	TRBJ2-7	-	TRBD1	TGTGCCAGCAGCTTAGCAAGGGGGCCGACCTACGAGCAGTACTTC	CASSLARGPTYEQYF
TRBV7-2	TRBJ2-3	-	-	TGTGCCAGCAGCTTAGATGGAGGGGGCCCAGATACGCAGTATTTT	CASSLDGGGPDTQYF
TRBV19	TRBJ1-2	-	TRBD1	TGTGCCAGTCGACAGGGCCTGACTGGCTACACCTTC	CASRQGLTGYTF
TRBV29-1	TRBJ2-1	-	-	TGCAGCGTTGTCCAACGCGCGCAGTTCTTC	CSVVQRAQFF
TRBV10-3	TRBJ2-2	-	TRBD2	TGTGCCATAACGGGGACTAGCGGGGAAGCGAACACCGGGGAGCTGTTTTTT	CAITGTSGEANTGELFF
TRBV20-1	TRBJ2-7	-	TRBD2	TGCAGTGCTAGTGCTAGCGGGGCGTGGGAGCAGTACTTC	CSASASGAWEQYF
TRBV14	TRBJ2-2	-	-	TGTGCCAGCAGCCAAGTTCGTTCGGGCGGGGAGCTGTTTTTT	CASSQVRSGGELFF
TRBV6-2/TRBV6-3	TRBJ1-2	-	-	TGTGCCAGCAGTTACGATGGGTCCTTCTATGGCTACACCTTC	CASSYDGSFYGYTF
TRBV2	TRBJ1-2	-	-	TGTGCCAGCAGTGATGGGAATAACTATGGCTACACCTTC	CASSDGNNYGYTF
TRBV6-5	TRBJ1-1	-	-	TGTGCCATACGGAGGGTAATGAACACTGAAGCTTTCTTT	CAIRRVMNTEAFF
TRBV28	TRBJ1-3	-	-	TGTGCCAGCAGTTTGGCAGCGCTTCTAGGGCGGAACACCATATATTTT	CASSLAALLGRNTIYF
TRBV27	TRBJ1-2	-	-	TGTGCCAGCAGTTCACACGCGGGCTATGGCTACACCTTC	CASSSHAGYGYTF
TRBV6-2/TRBV6-3	TRBJ2-1	-	-	TGTGCCAGCAGCAGATCAGGCTCCAATGAGCAGTTCTTC	CASSRSGSNEQFF
TRBV18	TRBJ2-7	-	-	TGTGCCAGCACTGATCTAGATTACCCTTACGAGCAGTACTTC	CASTDLDYPYEQYF
TRBV28	TRBJ2-2	-	TRBD1	TGTGCCAGCAGTCGACAGGGTGTCGATTGGAACACCGGGGAGCTGTTTTTT	CASSRQGVDWNTGELFF
TRBV18	TRBJ1-1	-	-	TGTGCCAGCTCACCTCGTGCGGCAGAAGCTTTCTTT	CASSPRAAEAFF
TRBV29-1	TRBJ1-4	-	-	TGCAGCGTTGTAACCCAGAATGAAAAACTGTTTTTT	CSVVTQNEKLFF
TRBV7-2	TRBJ1-2	-	-	TGTGCCAGCAGCGCCAGAGCACAGTCCCCTAACTATGGCTACACCTTC	CASSARAQSPNYGYTF
TRBV27	TRBJ1-4	-	TRBD1	TGTGCCAGCAGACAGGGGGCTTTGGGCGAAAAACTGTTTTTT	CASRQGALGEKLFF
TRBV5-5	TRBJ1-3	-	-	TGTGCCAGCAGCTTGTTTTCAGATGGAAACACCATATATTTT	CASSLFSDGNTIYF
TRBV10-3	TRBJ1-1	once	-	TGTGCCATCACCTCTGGGAGGGGGGTCACTGAAGCTTTCTTT	CAITSGRGVTEAFF
TRBV28	TRBJ2-1	-	-	TGTGCCAGCAGTTTCAGGCGGACTGAGCAGTTCTTC	CASSFRRTEQFF
TRBV5-1	TRBJ1-5	-	TRBD1	TGCGCCAGCAGCTTAACAGGGGGCAATCAGCCCCAGCATTTT	CASSLTGGNQPQHF
TRBV19	TRBJ2-2	once	TRBD1	TGTGCCAGTAGTACCACACAGGGGGCGAGAACCGGGGAGCTGTTTTTT	CASSTTQGARTGELFF
TRBV29-1	TRBJ1-1	-	-	TGCAGCGTGGCTTCCACTGAAGCTTTCTTT	CSVASTEAFF
TRBV28	TRBJ1-5	few	TRBD1	TGTGCCAGCGTCAATCGTGTTTGGGACAGGTATAGCAATCAGCCCCAGCATTTT	CASVNRVWDRYSNQPQHF
TRBV20-1	TRBJ2-7	-	TRBD1	TGCAGTGCGAGTGACAGGGGTTCCTACGAGCAGTACTTC	CSASDRGSYEQYF
TRBV28	TRBJ1-5	-	-	TGTGCCAGCATCCCCCCCGCTATAGGGACGGGCAATCAGCCCCAGCATTTT	CASIPPAIGTGNQPQHF
TRBV14	TRBJ2-2	-	TRBD1	TGTGCCAGCAGTCGCCAGGGGGCGCGAACCGGGGAGCTGTTTTTT	CASSRQGARTGELFF
TRBV7-2	TRBJ2-7	-	-	TGTGCCAGCAGCCGTATAGGGGTTTCCTACGAGCAGTACTTC	CASSRIGVSYEQYF
TRBV27	TRBJ1-2	-	TRBD1	TGTGCCAGCAGTTCCTATGGACAGGCCGCTAACTATGGCTACACCTTC	CASSSYGQAANYGYTF
TRBV5-5	TRBJ1-1	-	-	TGTGCCAGCAGGCCTCGGGGCACTGAAGCTTTCTTT	CASRPRGTEAFF
TRBV15	TRBJ2-1	once	TRBD2	TGTGCCACCAGCAGAGATGGGGCGGGGGGTGATCATGAGCAGTTCTTC	CATSRDGAGGDHEQFF
TRBV5-1	TRBJ1-1	-	-	TGCGCCAGCAGCTTCCTGGGAGGGACTGAAGCTTTCTTT	CASSFLGGTEAFF
TRBV29-1	TRBJ2-2	-	-	TGCAGCGCCCTAAGTCGGGGTATCGGGACCGGGGAGCTGTTTTTT	CSALSRGIGTGELFF
TRBV6-5	TRBJ1-5	-	-	TGTGCCAGTTCACAGGGTTGGGGCAATCAGCCCCAGCATTTT	CASSQGWGNQPQHF
TRBV10-1	TRBJ1-1	-	-	TGCGCCAGCAGTGGTGGGACCCGACGTGAAGCTTTCTTT	CASSGGTRREAFF
TRBV28	TRBJ1-2	-	-	TGTGCCAGCATTAAACCCGGAGGGAGGATCTATGGCTACACCTTC	CASIKPGGRIYGYTF
TRBV24-1	TRBJ2-1	-	TRBD1	TGTGCCACCAGTGACCCGACAGGGGTGGGTGAGCAGTTCTTC	CATSDPTGVGEQFF
TRBV14	TRBJ1-2	few	TRBD1	TGTGCCAGCAGCCAAGGACAGGGGAGGAGCTATGGCTACACCTTC	CASSQGQGRSYGYTF
TRBV5-1	TRBJ1-5	-	-	TGCGCCAGCAGCTTGGACGGGGAGTTAAATCAGCCCCAGCATTTT	CASSLDGELNQPQHF
TRBV20-1	TRBJ1-1	-	-	TGCAGTGCTAGAGCGACAGCTTTCTTT	CSARATAFF
TRBV7-2	TRBJ1-6	-	-	TGTGCCAGCAGCCGTATAGCTTCGGGGTCACGGTCACCCCTCCACTTT	CASSRIASGSRSPLHF
TRBV11-3	TRBJ2-3	-	-	TGTGCCAGCAGCTTTGGGCAGGGGTTTATGGGGCCCACAGATACGCAGTATTTT	CASSFGQGFMGPTDTQYF
TRBV24-1	TRBJ1-1	-	-	TGTGCCACCAGTGATGACAACACTGAAGCTTTCTTT	CATSDDNTEAFF